This T cell receptor (beta chain) was sequenced in a study of hypomethylating agent response in myelodysplastic syndrome. Turning to the study itself: Patients with neither complete response nor hematologic improvement were classed non-responders.

Assay used: immunoSEQ multiplex PCR; TCRdb lists only in-frame clones, some missing. The table has several thousand clones, about 86% seen once. This clone was picked up a small number of times. The TCR originated in a human donor with myelodysplastic syndrome. Sequencing was performed on bone marrow, taken before or after starting hypomethylating agent treatment for myelodysplastic syndrome (not recorded which).

This chain's CDR3 is CASSPGTGNNYGYTF. CDR3 nucleotide sequence: TGTGCCAGCTCCCCCGGGACAGGAAATAACTATGGCTACACCTTC. The chain joins TRBV6-6 to TRBJ1-2, with 8 nucleotides matching TRBD1. The CDR3 spans 15 residues. J gave up 1 base and V 8 bases, and 9 bases lay outside the gene matches. In germline, CDR1 is MNHNY, CDR2 SVGAGI (reference sequence).